This T cell receptor (beta chain) was sequenced during a study of beta chain features in type 1 diabetes. For the study at large: What patients shared with healthy donors was a similar profile of age, gender and cell yields. Study-level results: For TCRB rearrangement, an influence of HLA type remained unresolved here. PCR could preferentially amplify shorter templates, alike in patients and controls. Insertion counts at VDJ junctions were lower in type 1 diabetes patients, who also showed more deletions there. Within each of all four CD4+ subsets, Type 1 diabetes patients had TCRB CDR3s that were moderately but significantly shorter.

Reverse transcription of all isolated RNA meant that expressed TCRB transcripts were sequenced. Using immunoSEQ multiplex PCR, the repertoire was profiled, and TCRdb retains in-frame clones only, with some absent. The table has under 400,000 clones, over 10% seen once; the top ten hold 0.008% to 0.011%. With respect to this clone: As yet, its antigen is unknown.

Germline V lookup: CDR1 LGHNA, CDR2 YSLEER. V shed 2 bases and J 3 bases; nucleotides not matched to a gene: 7. This CDR3 is 16 amino acids long. Sequenced material: naive CD4+ T cells from blood. The gene calls are TRBV4-3 and TRBJ2-1, with TRBD1 identical over 7 bases. This TCR was sampled from a woman younger than 30 with type 1 diabetes. The CDR3 loop reads CASSQIRGGYYNEQFF. The DNA of the CDR3 is TGCGCCAGCAGCCAAATTAGAGGGGGCTACTACAATGAGCAGTTCTTC.